This T cell receptor beta chain was profiled in a study of post-analysis software for immune sequencing data (dated by TCRdb to between 2015 and 2017). Study-wide context: The recorded disease courses included relapsing-remitting, secondary progressive and progressive-relapsing multiple sclerosis, and some patients had no subtype annotation. A subset of samples was prepared in parallel using single-end sample barcoding, then pooled and co-amplified after Illumina adapter ligation. The patient repertoires were compared against 10 to 12 previously published healthy control repertoires obtained from donors aged about 6 to 27 years. Overall results and qualifications from the work: Significantly higher frequencies in patients than in controls were found for five or six TRBV segments, including TRBV5-6, TRBV5-1 and TRBV20-1. Significantly lower normalized Chao1 diversity was found in multiple sclerosis patients than in controls, suggesting substantial peripheral T-cell clonal expansion. Direct clustering with F measure revealed strong co-clustering of samples prepared in the same batch, which led to a batch-effect correction. The control group was slightly older than the multiple sclerosis patient group.

To note about this clonotype: Its specific antigen is unknown. No qualities accompany the bases; no much larger clone lies one base away.

V is reduced by 0 bases and J by 9 bases, leaving a spacing of 17 bases between them. From cysteine to phenylalanine, the CDR3 is 15 amino acids long. Of all the DNA, just the CDR3 is kept, 45 bases in frame from base 1. CDR1 and CDR2 were assigned from the germline V gene as SNHLY and FYNNEI. To demonstrate the VDJtools post-analysis software, the study profiled TCR beta repertoires from the peripheral blood of about 13 young patients with multiple sclerosis. The multiple sclerosis patients were children and adolescents between about 6 and 16 years of age. Receptor amplification or capture employed PCR. TCRdb lists the instrument as Illumina HiSeq 2500. To reduce PCR and sequencing biases, unique molecular identifiers were incorporated into the TCR beta cDNA libraries. Every 1 to 10 million input T cells yielded 500,000 or so cDNA molecules, meaning each molecule approximated one T cell. The patient libraries were prepared and sequenced using the same protocol as the earlier healthy control dataset. Within a given batch, samples were prepared together, multiplexed and sequenced on the same HiSeq lane. Regarding the original processing steps: Raw barcoded reads were processed with MIGEC, and single-read molecular identifier groups were discarded before consensus assembly and CDR3 extraction. Clonotype tables were post-analysed with VDJtools, normalizing diversity by down-sampling all datasets to the smallest sample size. In repertoire overlap clustering, CDR3 amino acid sequences, but not nucleotide sequences, were matched to correct batch-related cross-sample contamination. The public reads were run again by TCRdb, first through fastp at Q25 and then through MiXCR, and only productive beta chains were kept. Rows are unified per CDR3 protein, each entry keeping the most common DNA and genes. V and J calls and clone size were set by TCRdb, not the authors. The sample table records hundreds of thousands of distinct CDR3 sequences; roughly 27% of these occur just once. The ten largest make up around 0.56% of the sample.

Recombination joined TRBV2 with TRBJ2-5; the D gene is possibly TRBD1 or TRBD2, each agreeing over 6 bases. Sequencing was carried out using blood. This receptor was identified in a girl aged 5-17 years with multiple sclerosis. CDR3 loop: CASSEARTVGEAQYF. The DNA reads as follows: TGTGCCAGCAGTGAAGCCAGGACAGTCGGGGAGGCCCAGTACTTC.